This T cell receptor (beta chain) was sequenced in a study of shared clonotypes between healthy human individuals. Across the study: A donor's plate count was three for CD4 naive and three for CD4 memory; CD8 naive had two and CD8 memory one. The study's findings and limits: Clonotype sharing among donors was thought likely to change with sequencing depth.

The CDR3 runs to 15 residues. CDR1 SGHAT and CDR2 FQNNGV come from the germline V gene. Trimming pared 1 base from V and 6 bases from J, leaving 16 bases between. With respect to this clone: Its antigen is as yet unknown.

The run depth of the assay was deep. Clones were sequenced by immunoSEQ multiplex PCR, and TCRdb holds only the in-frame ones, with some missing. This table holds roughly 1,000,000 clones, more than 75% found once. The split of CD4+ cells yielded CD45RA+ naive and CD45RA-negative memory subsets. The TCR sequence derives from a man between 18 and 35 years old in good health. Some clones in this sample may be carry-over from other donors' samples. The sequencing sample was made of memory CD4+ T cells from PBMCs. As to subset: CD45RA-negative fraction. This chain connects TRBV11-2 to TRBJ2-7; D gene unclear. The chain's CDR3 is CASSLVRRTYGEQYF. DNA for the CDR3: TGTGCCAGCAGCTTAGTTCGGCGGACCTATGGCGAGCAGTACTTC.